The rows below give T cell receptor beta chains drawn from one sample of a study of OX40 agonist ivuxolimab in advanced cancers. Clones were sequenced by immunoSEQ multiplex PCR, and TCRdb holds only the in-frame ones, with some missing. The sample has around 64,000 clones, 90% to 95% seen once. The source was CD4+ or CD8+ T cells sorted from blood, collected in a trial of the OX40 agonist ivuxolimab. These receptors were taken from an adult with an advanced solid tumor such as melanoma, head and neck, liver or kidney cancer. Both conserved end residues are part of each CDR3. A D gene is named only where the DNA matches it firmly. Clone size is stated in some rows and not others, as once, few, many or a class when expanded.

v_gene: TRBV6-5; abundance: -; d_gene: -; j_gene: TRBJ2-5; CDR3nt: TGTGCCAGCAGTTACGGGCGGATCCAAGAGACCCAGTACTTC; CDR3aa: CASSYGRIQETQYF
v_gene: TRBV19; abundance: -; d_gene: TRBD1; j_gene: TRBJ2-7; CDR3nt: TGTGCCAGTAGTATGGGGACAGGGGGCTACGAGCAGTACTTC; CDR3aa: CASSMGTGGYEQYF
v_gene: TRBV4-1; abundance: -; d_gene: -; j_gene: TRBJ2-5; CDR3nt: TGCGCCAGCAGCCAAGAGTCGGCCAGCGCAAGGCAGACCCAGTACTTC; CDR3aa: CASSQESASARQTQYF
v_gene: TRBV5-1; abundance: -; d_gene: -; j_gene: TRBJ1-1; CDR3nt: TGCGCCAGCAGCGATGGGGTCCAGAACACTGAAGCTTTCTTT; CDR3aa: CASSDGVQNTEAFF
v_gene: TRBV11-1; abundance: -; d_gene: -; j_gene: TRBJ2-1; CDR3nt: TGTGCCAGCAGCTTAATGAGCAATGAGCAGTTCTTC; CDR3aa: CASSLMSNEQFF
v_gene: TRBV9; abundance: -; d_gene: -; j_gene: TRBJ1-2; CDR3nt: TGTGCCAGCAGCCCCAATTTTCGGGACTATGGCTACACCTTC; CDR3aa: CASSPNFRDYGYTF
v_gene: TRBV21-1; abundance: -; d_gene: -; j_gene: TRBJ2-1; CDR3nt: TGTGCCAGCAGCCCCCAGAGCGGGGGGAGCTTCAATGAGCAGTTCTTC; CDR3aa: CASSPQSGGSFNEQFF
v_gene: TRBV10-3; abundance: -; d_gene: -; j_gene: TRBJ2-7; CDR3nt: TGTGCCATCAGTGGGGGTCTGCAACCAAAGATGTACGAGCAGTACTTC; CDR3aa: CAISGGLQPKMYEQYF
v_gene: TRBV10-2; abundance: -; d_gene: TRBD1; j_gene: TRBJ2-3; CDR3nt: TGCGCCAGCAGTGGGGACAGGGGGATGAGGGATACGCAGTATTTT; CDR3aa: CASSGDRGMRDTQYF
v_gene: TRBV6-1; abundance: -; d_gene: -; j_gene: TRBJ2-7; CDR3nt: TGTGCCAGCAGTGAGATGACGACTGGGCCGGGACCAGAGGGGGAGCAGTACTTC; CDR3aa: CASSEMTTGPGPEGEQYF
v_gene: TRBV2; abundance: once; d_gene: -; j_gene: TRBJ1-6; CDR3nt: TGTGCCAGCAGTGAACTGGGACCCTATTCACCCCTCCACTTT; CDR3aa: CASSELGPYSPLHF
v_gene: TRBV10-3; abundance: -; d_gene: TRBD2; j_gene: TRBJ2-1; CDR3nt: TGTGCCATCAGTGAACTAGCGGGGGGCTCGGGGGATGAGCAGTTCTTC; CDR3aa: CAISELAGGSGDEQFF
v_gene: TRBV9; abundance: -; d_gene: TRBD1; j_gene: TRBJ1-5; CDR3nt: TGTGCCAGCAGCCGACAGGGCGATCAGCCCCAGCATTTT; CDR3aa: CASSRQGDQPQHF
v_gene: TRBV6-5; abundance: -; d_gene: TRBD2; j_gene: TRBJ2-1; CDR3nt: TGTGCCAGCAGTTACAAACTAGCGGGGGGGGGCAATGAGCAGTTCTTC; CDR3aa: CASSYKLAGGGNEQFF
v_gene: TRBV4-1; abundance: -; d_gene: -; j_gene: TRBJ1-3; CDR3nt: TGCGCCAGCAGCCAAGATCCGGGGGCAGGGAACACCATATATTTT; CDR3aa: CASSQDPGAGNTIYF
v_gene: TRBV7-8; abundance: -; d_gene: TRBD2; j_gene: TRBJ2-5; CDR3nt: TGTGCCAGCAGCACCAGACTAGCGGGTATTCAAGAGACCCAGTACTTC; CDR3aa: CASSTRLAGIQETQYF
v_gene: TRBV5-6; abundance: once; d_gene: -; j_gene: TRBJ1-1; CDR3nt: TGTGCCAGCAGCTTGGCAGAGAACACTGAAGCTTTCTTT; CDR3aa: CASSLAENTEAFF
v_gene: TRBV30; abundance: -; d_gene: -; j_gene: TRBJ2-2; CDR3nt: TGTGCCTGGAGTGTACTCGATTTCCTGAGCACCGGGGAGCTGTTTTTT; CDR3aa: CAWSVLDFLSTGELFF
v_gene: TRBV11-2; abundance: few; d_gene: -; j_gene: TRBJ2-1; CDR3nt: TGTGCCAGCTTGGGATGGGACGATGAGCAGTTCTTC; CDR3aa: CASLGWDDEQFF
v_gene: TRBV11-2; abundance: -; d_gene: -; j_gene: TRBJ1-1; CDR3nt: TGTGCCAGCAGCTTAGGGCTGAACACTGAAGCTTTCTTT; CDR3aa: CASSLGLNTEAFF
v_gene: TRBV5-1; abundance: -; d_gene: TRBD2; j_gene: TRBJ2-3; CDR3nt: TGCGCCAGCAGTTTAGCGGGGGACCACAGTCTTCAAGGTACGCAGTATTTT; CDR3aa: CASSLAGDHSLQGTQYF
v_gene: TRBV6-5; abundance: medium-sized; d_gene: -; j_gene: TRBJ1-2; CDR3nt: TGTGCCAGCAGTTACCAGGGCCCCTATGGCTACACCTTC; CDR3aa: CASSYQGPYGYTF
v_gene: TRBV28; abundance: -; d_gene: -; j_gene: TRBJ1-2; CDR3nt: TGTGCCAGCAGTTTACCAGACGGACTAGCTAACTATGGCTACACCTTC; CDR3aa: CASSLPDGLANYGYTF
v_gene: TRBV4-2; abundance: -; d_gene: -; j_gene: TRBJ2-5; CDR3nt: TGTGCCAGCAGCCAACAGGGAAGGGAGACCCAGTACTTC; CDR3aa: CASSQQGRETQYF
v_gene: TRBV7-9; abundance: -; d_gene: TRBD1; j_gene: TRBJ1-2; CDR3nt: TGTGCCAGCAGCTCCATAACAGGGGTTGCCTATGGCTACACCTTC; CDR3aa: CASSSITGVAYGYTF
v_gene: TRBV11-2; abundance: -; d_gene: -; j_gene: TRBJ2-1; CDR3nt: TGTGCCAGCAGCTTAGTGGTCGGTTCAGCAAACAATGAGCAGTTCTTC; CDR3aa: CASSLVVGSANNEQFF
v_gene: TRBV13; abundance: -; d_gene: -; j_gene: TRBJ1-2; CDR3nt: TGTGCCAGCAGCTTAGTTCCAGGGTCAAACTATGGCTACACCTTC; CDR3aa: CASSLVPGSNYGYTF
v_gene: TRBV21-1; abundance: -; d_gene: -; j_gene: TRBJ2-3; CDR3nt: TGTGCCAGCAGCAAAGGGGGACAGAGCGGGCCCAGCACAGATACGCAGTATTTT; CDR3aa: CASSKGGQSGPSTDTQYF
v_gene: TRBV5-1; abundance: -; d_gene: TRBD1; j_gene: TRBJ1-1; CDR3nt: TGCGCCAGCAGCTCAGACAGGGTCATAGGCACTGAAGCTTTCTTT; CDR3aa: CASSSDRVIGTEAFF
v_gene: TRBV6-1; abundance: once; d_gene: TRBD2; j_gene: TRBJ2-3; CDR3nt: TGTGCCAGCAGACTAGCGGGGGGGCCTACAGATACGCAGTATTTT; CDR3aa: CASRLAGGPTDTQYF
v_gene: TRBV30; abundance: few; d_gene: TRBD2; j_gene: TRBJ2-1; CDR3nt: TGTGCCTGGAGTGTAGGGAGCGGGGGGGCCGATGAGCAGTTCTTC; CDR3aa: CAWSVGSGGADEQFF
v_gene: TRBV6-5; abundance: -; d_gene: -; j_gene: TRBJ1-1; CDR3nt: TGTGCCAGCAGTTACACAAGGACAGCGAACACTGAAGCTTTCTTT; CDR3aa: CASSYTRTANTEAFF
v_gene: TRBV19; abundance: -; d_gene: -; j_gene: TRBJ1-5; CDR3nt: TGTGCCAGTAGTATAGACCGGGCGTGGGGGGCTGATCAGCCCCAGCATTTT; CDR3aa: CASSIDRAWGADQPQHF
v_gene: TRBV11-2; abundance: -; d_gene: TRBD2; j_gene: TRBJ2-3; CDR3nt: TGTGCCAGCAGCTTAGCCGCTCTAGCGGGAAACACAGATACGCAGTATTTT; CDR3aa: CASSLAALAGNTDTQYF
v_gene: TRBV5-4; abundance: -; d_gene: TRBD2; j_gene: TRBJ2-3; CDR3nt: TGTGCCAGCAGCTCCGGACTAGCGGGGGGCCCCACAGATACGCAGTATTTT; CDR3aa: CASSSGLAGGPTDTQYF
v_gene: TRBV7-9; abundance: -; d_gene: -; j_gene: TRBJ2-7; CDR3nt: TGTGCCAGCAGCTTAACAGGGTACTACGAGCAGTACTTC; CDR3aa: CASSLTGYYEQYF
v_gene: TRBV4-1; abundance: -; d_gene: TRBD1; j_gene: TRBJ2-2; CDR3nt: TGCGCCAGCAGCGACCGAACAGGGGGCACCGGGGAGCTGTTTTTT; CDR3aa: CASSDRTGGTGELFF
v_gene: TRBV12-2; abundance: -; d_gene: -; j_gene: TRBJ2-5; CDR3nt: TGTGCAAGTCGCTTAGTAGCTAGCGGGGGGGAAGAGACCCAGTACTTC; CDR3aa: CASRLVASGGEETQYF
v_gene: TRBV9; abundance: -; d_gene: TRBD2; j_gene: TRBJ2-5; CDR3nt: TGTGCCAGCAGCGACGGACTAGAGGAGACCCAGTACTTC; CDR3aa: CASSDGLEETQYF
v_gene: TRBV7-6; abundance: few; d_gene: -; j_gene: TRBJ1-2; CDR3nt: TGTGCCAGCAGCTTAGCGCGAAGTTGCTGCTACACCTTC; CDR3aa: CASSLARSCCYTF
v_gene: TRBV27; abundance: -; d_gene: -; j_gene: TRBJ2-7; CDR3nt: TGTGCCAGCATTGGGGCGCCCACCTACGAGCAGTACTTC; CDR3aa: CASIGAPTYEQYF
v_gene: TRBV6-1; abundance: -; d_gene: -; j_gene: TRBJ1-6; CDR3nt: TGTGCCAGCAGTGAAGCTGAGAAGGGCAGATCACCCCTCCACTTT; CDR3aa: CASSEAEKGRSPLHF
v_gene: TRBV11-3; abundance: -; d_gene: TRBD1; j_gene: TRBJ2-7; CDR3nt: TGTGCCAGCAGCTTCGGACAGGGAGAGGGTTACGAGCAGTACTTC; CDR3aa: CASSFGQGEGYEQYF
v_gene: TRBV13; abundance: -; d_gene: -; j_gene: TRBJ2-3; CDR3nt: TGTGCCAGCAGCATGAGACTGGCGGATACGCAGTATTTT; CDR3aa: CASSMRLADTQYF
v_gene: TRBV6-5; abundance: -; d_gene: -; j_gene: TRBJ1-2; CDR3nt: TGTGCCAGCAGTTACTCGGAGGGAGAAGGATTAGGCTACACCTTC; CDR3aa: CASSYSEGEGLGYTF
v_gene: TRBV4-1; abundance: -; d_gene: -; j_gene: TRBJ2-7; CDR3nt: TGCGCCAGCAGCCAAGAATGGAAGGGCTACGAGCAGTACTTC; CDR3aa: CASSQEWKGYEQYF
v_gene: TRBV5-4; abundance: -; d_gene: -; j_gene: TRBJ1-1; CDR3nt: TGTGCCAGCAGCTTGGGCAGGATGGCTGAAGCTTTCTTT; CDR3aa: CASSLGRMAEAFF
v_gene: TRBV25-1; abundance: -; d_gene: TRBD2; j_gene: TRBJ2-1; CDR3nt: TGTGCCAGCAGTGATCTGAGCGGGGACCTCAATGAGCAGTTCTTC; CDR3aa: CASSDLSGDLNEQFF
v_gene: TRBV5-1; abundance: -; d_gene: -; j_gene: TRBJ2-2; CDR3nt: TGCGCCAGCAGCTCGGTCGTCGCCTTCGCAGGGGAGCTGTTTTTT; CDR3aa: CASSSVVAFAGELFF
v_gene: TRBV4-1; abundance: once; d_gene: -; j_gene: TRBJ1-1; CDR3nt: TGCGCCAGCAGCCCACTTGGAGGGAACACTGAAGCTTTCTTT; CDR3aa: CASSPLGGNTEAFF
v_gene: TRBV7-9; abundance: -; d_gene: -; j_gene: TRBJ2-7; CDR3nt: TGTGCCAGCAGCTTAGGGTCCTACGAGCAGTACTTC; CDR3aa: CASSLGSYEQYF